One and the same sample provided the 17 T cell receptor beta chains below, sequenced in a study of T cell clones after liver transplantation. TCRdb keeps only in-frame clones here, not all; method: immunoSEQ multiplex PCR. The table records some 75,000 clones, about 80% of them present only once. The sequencing used CD4+ T cells from blood, collected before liver transplant. Every receptor here comes from a human donor who received a liver transplant.

The chain recombines TRBV27 with TRBJ1-2; unclear D gene. Germline V gene sequence: CDR1 MNHEY, CDR2 SMNVEV (reference sequence). With 3 bases removed from V and 0 bases from J, the gap between germline ends came to 11 bases. The CDR3 is 15 amino acids. The CDR3 DNA reads as TGTGCCAGCAGTTTTAGGGTCGGAACTAACTATGGCTACACCTTC. Translating gives CASSFRVGTNYGYTF.

The J gene is TRBJ2-1, the V gene TRBV20-1; D gene unclear. The CDR3 totals 11 residues. Germline V lookup: CDR1 DFQATT, CDR2 SNEGSKA (reference sequence). The CDR3 here is CRQAAYNEQFF. DNA of the CDR3: TGCAGACAAGCCGCCTACAATGAGCAGTTCTTC.

This clone was counted between two and nine times. This rearrangement joins TRBV2 to TRBJ1-4; 7 nucleotides align to TRBD1. The CDR3 runs to 14 residues. V trimming: 5 bases; J trimming: 8 bases; junction bases outside the gene matches: 8. The germline gives CDR1 SNHLY, CDR2 FYNNEI. CDR3 sequence: CASSYQGVREKLFF. The CDR3 coding sequence is TGTGCCAGCAGTTATCAGGGGGTGAGGGAAAAACTGTTTTTT. Looking up the rest from reference TRBV2 and TRBJ1-4 gives the full variable domain: EPEVTQTPSHQVTQMGQEVILRCVPISNHLYFYWYRQILGQKVEFLVSFYNNEISEKSEIFDDQFSVERPDGSNFTLKIRSTKLEDSAMYFCASSYQGVREKLFFGSGTQLSVL.

The chain has TRBV28 and TRBJ1-5; D is possibly TRBD1 (5 bases). The ends were cut back, 7 bases at V and 2 bases at J, with 15 bases in the middle. Germline values: CDR1 MDHEN, CDR2 SYDVKM. The CDR3 covers 15 residues. This CDR3 reads CASTRVYSGNQPQHF. In DNA, the CDR3 is TGTGCCAGCACCAGGGTCTACTCGGGCAATCAGCCCCAGCATTTT.

CDR3 amino acids: CASTRGLDSGNTIYF. For the CDR3, the DNA is TGCGCCAGTACCCGCGGCCTCGACTCTGGAAACACCATATATTTT. The gene calls are TRBV5-1 and TRBJ1-3; D uncertain. The CDR3 spans 15 residues. From germline, CDR1 is SGHRS and CDR2 YFSETQ. The germline V and J ends were trimmed by 8 bases and 0 bases, with 15 bases remaining between them. The full variable domain, rest sourced from reference TRBV5-1 and TRBJ1-3, is KAGVTQTPRYLIKTRGQQVTLSCSPISGHRSVSWYQQTPGQGLQFLFEYFSETQRNKGNFPGRFSGRQFSNSRSEMNVSTLELGDSALYLCASTRGLDSGNTIYFGEGSWLTVV.

The CDR3 protein is CASSGGDDSAPEAFF. DNA for the CDR3: TGCGCCAGCAGCGGGGGGGATGATTCGGCCCCTGAAGCTTTCTTT. The chain joins TRBV5-1 to TRBJ1-1; weak D call: TRBD1 (5 bases). This CDR3 is 15 amino acids long. CDR1 SGHRS and CDR2 YFSETQ come from the germline V gene. Trimming took off 4 bases at V and 6 bases at J, with 19 bases between the two ends.

In DNA, the CDR3 is TGTGCCAGCTCACCACAGTCGGAGGGATCTAACTATGGCTACACCTTC. Amino acids: CASSPQSEGSNYGYTF. This chain links TRBV18 with TRBJ1-2, with D unclear. The CDR3 loop spans 16 amino acids. V was shortened by 1 base and J by 0 bases, with 12 bases between the two germline ends. Germline CDR1 reads KGHSH; CDR2 reads LQKENI.

This sequence joins TRBV5-1 and TRBJ1-4; D is possibly TRBD1 (5 bases). The V end lost 0 bases, the J end lost 4 bases, and 7 bases lay between the germline ends. The CDR3 runs to 14 residues. The germline gives CDR1 SGHRS, CDR2 YFSETQ. Here the CDR3 reads CASSLDQGNEKLFF. The DNA of the CDR3 is TGCGCCAGCAGCTTGGATCAGGGTAATGAAAAACTGTTTTTT.

This chain uses TRBV6-5 with TRBJ2-7; D is perhaps TRBD2 (6 bases). The V end lost 6 bases, the J end lost 8 bases, and 20 bases lay between the germline ends. The CDR3 length is 14 residues. Germline V lookup: CDR1 MNHEY, CDR2 SVGAGI. The CDR3: CASSPGEPAYQQYF. Here the CDR3 DNA reads TGTGCCAGCAGCCCGGGGGAGCCGGCTTACCAGCAGTACTTC.

The chain has TRBV4-1 and TRBJ2-1; TRBD2 matches 10 bases. The ends lost 0 bases at V and 4 bases at J; junction bases unmatched: 6. The germline V gene has CDR1 MGHRA and CDR2 YSYEKL. The CDR3 length is 17 residues. The CDR3: CASSQDPSGSRYNEQFF. For the CDR3, the DNA is TGCGCCAGCAGCCAAGACCCTAGCGGGAGCCGGTACAATGAGCAGTTCTTC.

The chain couples TRBV15 to TRBJ2-1, with 9 bases matching TRBD1. Germline V lookup: CDR1 LNHNV, CDR2 YYDKDF (reference sequence). V was pared by 5 bases and J by 0 bases, with 5 bases of the junction left unmatched. This CDR3 is built from 16 residues. The CDR3 sequence is CATSFGTGSSYNEQFF. The CDR3 bases are TGTGCCACCAGCTTCGGGACAGGGAGCTCCTACAATGAGCAGTTCTTC. Full variable domain (missing parts from reference TRBV15 and TRBJ2-1): DAMVIQNPRYQVTQFGKPVTLSCSQTLNHNVMYWYQQKSSQAPKLLFHYYDKDFNNEADTPDNFQSRRPNTSFCFLDIRSPGLGDTAMYLCATSFGTGSSYNEQFFGPGTRLTVL.

The chain links TRBV6-5 to TRBJ1-1; tentative D call: TRBD1 (5 bases). This CDR3 is 16 amino acids long. Germline V lookup: CDR1 MNHEY, CDR2 SVGAGI. V was trimmed by 0 bases and J by 1 base, leaving 12 bases between them. CDR3 loop: CASSYSSAGTNTEAFF. CDR3 sequence (DNA): TGTGCCAGCAGTTACTCGAGCGCGGGGACGAACACTGAAGCTTTCTTT.

This clone was counted many times. The chain couples TRBV30 to TRBJ1-2; D is unclear. CDR3 length equals 14 residues. In germline, CDR1 is GTSNPN, CDR2 SVGIG (reference sequence). V shed 0 bases and J shed 2 bases, with 10 bases lying between them. The chain's CDR3 is CAWSVTPSNYGYTF. CDR3 coding DNA: TGTGCCTGGAGTGTAACGCCCTCGAACTATGGCTACACCTTC.

This clone was detected only a few times. CDR3 nucleotide sequence: TGTGCCAGTAGTTTTCTGGACAGGGGAGAGACCCAGTACTTC. This codes for CASSFLDRGETQYF. The chain uses TRBV19 and TRBJ2-5; TRBD1 aligns across 9 bases. This CDR3 contains 14 residues. The V and J ends lost 5 bases and 4 bases, in that order; junction bases with no gene match: 5. Germline V gives CDR1 LNHDA, CDR2 SQIVND (reference sequence).

This sequence joins TRBV16 and TRBJ2-7; D call uncertain. Germline CDR1 KGHSY, CDR2 FQNENV. The CDR3 is made up of 14 amino acids. V was shortened by 4 bases and J by 5 bases, with 15 bases between the two germline ends. The CDR3 DNA reads TGTGCCAGCAGCCTCTCCCTCCAGTCCCACGAGCAGTACTTC. This sequence encodes CASSLSLQSHEQYF.

The CDR3 nucleotides are TGTGCCAGTAGCCCAAATACCCGGGCCAAGCTTGAGGGTGAAAAACTGTTTTTT. Translated, it gives CASSPNTRAKLEGEKLFF. V and J are TRBV19 and TRBJ1-4; D remains unclear. The CDR3 runs to 18 residues. V lost 6 bases to trimming and J lost 7 bases, with 27 bases between them. The germline V gene encodes CDR1 LNHDA and CDR2 SQIVND (reference sequence).

This clone was found many times. V gene TRBV10-2 combines with J gene TRBJ1-1; possibly TRBD1 for D (5 bases). The CDR3 sequence is 15 residues long. The ends were cut back, 3 bases at V and 3 bases at J, with 14 bases in the middle. Germline V gives CDR1 WSHSY, CDR2 SAAADI. In nucleotides, the CDR3 is TGCGCCAGCAGTGATGTGGCGATGGGGGACACTGAAGCTTTCTTT. The encoded protein is CASSDVAMGDTEAFF.